This entry lists 10 T cell receptor beta chains sequenced from one sample in a study of T cell responses to AZD1222 COVID-19 vaccine. The method was immunoSEQ multiplex PCR; TCRdb's version includes in-frame clones alone and lacks a portion of them. Here the sample spans tens of thousands of clones, 80% being singletons. The sample was peripheral blood, taken on day 0 of AZD1222 vaccination. The source of these receptors is an adult in good health.

CDR3 DNA sequence: TGTGCCAGCAGCTCAGTCCAGGACAGGGCGGGTACCGGGGAGCTGTTTTTT. As protein: CASSSVQDRAGTGELFF. This chain joins TRBV5-8 and TRBJ2-2; 8 bases are shared with TRBD1. Germline values: CDR1 SGHTS, CDR2 YDEGEE. J lost 5 bases, V lost 3 bases, and 12 bases had no gene match. There are 17 residues in the CDR3.

The gene calls are TRBV12-2 and TRBJ1-2. TRBV12-2 is a known pseudogene. This CDR3 contains 17 residues. In DNA, the CDR3 is TGTGCAAGTCGCCCCCGGGATGGGGGGGGGCGCTGGGGCGGCTACACCTTC. This translates into CASRPRDGGGRWGGYTF.

The rearrangement links TRBV4-1 to TRBJ1-5; D unresolved. Trimming left V 0 bases short and J 0 bases short, with 6 bases between. The CDR3 consists of 15 residues. Germline V lookup: CDR1 MGHRA, CDR2 YSYEKL. As DNA, the CDR3 is TGCGCCAGCAGCCAAGAAGGGTATAGCAATCAGCCCCAGCATTTT. It specifies CASSQEGYSNQPQHF.

This sequence joins TRBV5-6 and TRBJ2-2; D perhaps matches TRBD2 (5 bases). This CDR3 spans 15 amino acids. Between the trimmed V and J ends, which lost 3 bases and 5 bases, there was a span of 14 bases. The germline CDR1 and CDR2 sequences are SGHDT and YYEEEE. The CDR3 sequence is CASSWRRPGTGELFF. As DNA, the CDR3 is TGTGCCAGCAGCTGGAGAAGGCCGGGGACCGGGGAGCTGTTTTTT.

The chain carries TRBV19 and TRBJ2-1; 9 nucleotides line up with TRBD2. This CDR3 has 13 residues. From germline, CDR1 is LNHDA and CDR2 SQIVND (reference sequence). Germline trimming cut 7 bases from V and 10 bases from J; bases unmatched to any gene: 8. CDR3 loop: CASIGSGRREQFF. The CDR3, as DNA: TGTGCCAGTATCGGGAGCGGGAGGAGGGAGCAGTTCTTC.

The J gene is TRBJ2-5, the V gene TRBV15; tentative D call: TRBD2 (5 bases). This CDR3 contains 14 residues. Germline V gene sequence: CDR1 LNHNV, CDR2 YYDKDF (reference sequence). V lost 1 base to trimming and J lost 1 base, with 7 bases between them. The CDR3 here is CATSRGTFQETQYF. CDR3 nucleotides: TGTGCCACCAGCAGAGGGACTTTCCAAGAGACCCAGTACTTC.

J is TRBJ2-2 and V is TRBV4-2; no reliable D call. Trimming took off 2 bases at V and 0 bases at J, with 7 bases between the two ends. This CDR3 is 15 amino acids long. Germline values: CDR1 LGHNA, CDR2 YNFKEQ. The CDR3 DNA reads as TGTGCCAGCAGCCAACCCCTAGCGAACACCGGGGAGCTGTTTTTT. As protein: CASSQPLANTGELFF.

The chain is built from TRBV4-1 and TRBJ2-1; D call uncertain. Germline CDR1 and CDR2: MGHRA and YSYEKL. This CDR3 comprises 14 residues. Trimming removed 5 bases at V and 3 bases at J, with 11 bases between. CDR3 loop: CASSTPWSYNEQFF. CDR3 coding DNA: TGCGCCAGCAGCACCCCGTGGAGCTACAATGAGCAGTTCTTC.

This clone was observed a handful of times. This sequence joins TRBV3-1 (or the pseudogene TRBV3-2) and TRBJ1-2; the D gene is possibly TRBD1 (5 bases). The germline CDR1 and CDR2 sequences are LGHDT and YNNKEL (reference sequence). The CDR3 sequence is 13 residues long. V was trimmed by 1 base and J by 4 bases, leaving 7 bases between them. CDR3 DNA: TGTGCCAGCAGCCAAGGGGGGGGCTATGGCTACACCTTC. It is translated as CASSQGGGYGYTF.

V usage is TRBV19 and J usage is TRBJ1-4; TRBD1 agrees at 7 bases. Looked up from germline, CDR1 is LNHDA and CDR2 is SQIVND (reference sequence). J lost 3 bases, V lost 3 bases, and 7 bases had no gene match. The CDR3 totals 16 residues. The CDR3 DNA follows: TGTGCCAGTAGTATTCGACAGGGAAGGGCTAATGAAAAACTGTTTTTT. This encodes CASSIRQGRANEKLFF.